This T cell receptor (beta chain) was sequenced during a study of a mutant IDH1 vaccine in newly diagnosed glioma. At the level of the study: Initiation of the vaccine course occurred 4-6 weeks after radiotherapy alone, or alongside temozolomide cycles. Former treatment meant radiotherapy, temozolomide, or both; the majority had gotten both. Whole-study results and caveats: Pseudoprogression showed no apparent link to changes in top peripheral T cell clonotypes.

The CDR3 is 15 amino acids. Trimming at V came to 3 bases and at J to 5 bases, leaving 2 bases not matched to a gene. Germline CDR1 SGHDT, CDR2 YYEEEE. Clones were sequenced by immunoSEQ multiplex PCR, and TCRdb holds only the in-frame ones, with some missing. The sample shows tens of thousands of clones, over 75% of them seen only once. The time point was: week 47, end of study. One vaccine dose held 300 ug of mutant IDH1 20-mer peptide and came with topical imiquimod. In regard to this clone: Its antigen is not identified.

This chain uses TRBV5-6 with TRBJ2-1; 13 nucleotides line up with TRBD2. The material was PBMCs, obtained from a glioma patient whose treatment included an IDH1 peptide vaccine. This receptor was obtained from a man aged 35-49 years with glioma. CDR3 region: CASSWGLAGNNEQFF. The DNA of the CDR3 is TGTGCCAGCAGCTGGGGACTAGCGGGAAACAATGAGCAGTTCTTC.